This TCR beta chain was sequenced in a study of blood T cell repertoires in COVID-19. Study background: Acute-phase and convalescent COVID-19 samples originated in the United States, Italy and Spain. T cells, B-cell-depleted T cells, or PBMCs provided the cDNA or gDNA that served as material.

In the source study's methods: For nucleated cells, counts were estimated from reference gene primer amplification. The data were produced by immunoSEQ multiplex PCR, yet TCRdb's version contains in-frame clones alone and is incomplete. The V and J calls and clone size were taken over from that table, and D and trimming were inferred from the DNA. The table includes about 190,000 clones, less than 90% detected once. In germline, CDR1 is MNHEY, CDR2 SVGAGI. The CDR3 length is 16 residues, termini included. Details on this clone: No DNA is shown, since the ends of the CDR3 on it are uncertain; the CDR3 is the one TCRdb lists.

The receptor was derived from a man aged 30 to 39 with acute or convalescent COVID-19. Sequencing was done on a sample of peripheral blood. The J gene is TRBJ2-7, the V gene TRBV6-5; TRBD2, the table's D call, lacks a check against the DNA. The CDR3 is CASSSSTGGGSYEQYF.